Presented here are 32 T cell receptor beta chains from one specimen sequenced in a study of blood T cell repertoires in COVID-19 (TCRdb year 2020). Receptor amplification or capture employed the immunoSEQ multiplex PCR assay. TCRdb retrieved this table from immuneACCESS and kept in-frame rearrangements only. Not all clones are present; in checked studies, unresolved V genes account for under half, and no reason is known for the remainder. The sample profile shows 200,000 to 250,000 clones; roughly 83% of them were found once. Roughly 2.7% of the sample lies in the top ten. Sequences were obtained from peripheral blood. These TCRs come from an older woman with active or convalescent COVID-19.

The gene calls are TRBV18 and TRBJ1-4, with D possibly TRBD1 on 5 matching bases. CDR1 is KGHSH, CDR2 LQKENI, per germline. The CDR3 loop spans 17 amino acids. Trimming removed 1 base from V and 1 base from J, with 13 bases in between. CDR3 in DNA: TGTGCCAGCTCACCACGGTCAGGGCTCGGAACTAATGAAAAACTGTTTTTT. Amino acid sequence: CASSPRSGLGTNEKLFF.

The chain uses TRBV5-1 and TRBJ2-3, with D perhaps TRBD2 (5 bases). Germline CDR1 reads SGHRS; CDR2 reads YFSETQ. The CDR3 contains 13 residues. Trimming removed 5 bases at V and 5 bases at J, with 12 bases between. CDR3 sequence (DNA): TGCGCCAGCAGTCTTGGCCGGGGAGATACGCAGTATTTT. This translates into CASSLGRGDTQYF.

V and J are TRBV2 and TRBJ1-5; 10 positions agree with TRBD1. CDR1 is SNHLY and CDR2 is FYNNEI in the germline V gene. The CDR3 length is 15 residues. V lost 6 bases to trimming and J lost 6 bases; unmatched junction nucleotides: 8. The CDR3 spells CASRRQGARGQPQHF. CDR3 coding DNA: TGTGCCAGCAGGAGACAGGGGGCGCGGGGTCAGCCCCAGCATTTT.

The V call is TRBV6-5, the J call TRBJ1-2; D possibly corresponds to TRBD1 (5 bases). Trimming cost V 6 bases and J 5 bases, with 10 bases left between them. This CDR3 has 12 amino acids. The V gene's germline CDR1 is MNHEY and CDR2 SVGAGI. CDR3 bases: TGTGCCAGCAGCTGGACAAATTATGGCTACACCTTC. It is translated as CASSWTNYGYTF.

V and J are TRBV6-5 and TRBJ1-1, with a possible D match to TRBD1 (5 bases). Germline CDR1 is MNHEY and CDR2 is SVGAGI. V was trimmed by 6 bases and J by 7 bases, leaving 12 bases between them. This CDR3 region has 12 residues. The CDR3 is CASRGLQDEAFF. In DNA form, the CDR3 reads TGTGCCAGCAGGGGATTACAGGATGAAGCTTTCTTT.

This clone occurred once. The rearrangement joins TRBV5-1 to TRBJ2-1; 7 positions agree with TRBD2. CDR1 is SGHRS and CDR2 is YFSETQ in the germline V gene. V trimming: 0 bases; J trimming: 6 bases; junction bases outside the gene matches: 9. The CDR3 length is 16 residues. The CDR3 loop is CASSLVRTSAGNEQFF. Written as DNA, the CDR3 is TGCGCCAGCAGCTTGGTCCGGACTAGTGCCGGCAATGAGCAGTTCTTC.

The chain couples TRBV14 to TRBJ2-1; TRBD2 is a possible D gene (6 bases). Germline CDR1 reads SGHDN; CDR2 reads FVKESK. V was trimmed by 5 bases and J by 7 bases, leaving 21 bases between them. The CDR3 contains 16 residues. The DNA of the CDR3 is TGTGCCAGCAGCGAGGATATTGGCTGGCGGGGAAATGAGCAGTTCTTC. The encoded protein is CASSEDIGWRGNEQFF.

This clone appeared a single time. V is TRBV6-5 and J is TRBJ2-1, with no clear D. The V and J ends lost 4 bases and 0 bases respectively, with 10 bases between them. The germline gives CDR1 MNHEY, CDR2 SVGAGI. The CDR3 runs to 15 residues. This CDR3 is CASSLRRLSYNEQFF. As DNA, the CDR3 is TGTGCCAGCAGTTTAAGGCGGCTCTCCTACAATGAGCAGTTCTTC.

The rearrangement links TRBV27 to TRBJ2-7, with 9 bases fitting TRBD1. The CDR3 has 16 residues. Trimming took 5 bases from V and 3 from J; bases not matched to a gene: 11. CDR1 MNHEY and CDR2 SMNVEV come from the germline V gene (reference sequence). Here the CDR3 reads CASSSMRGTGFYEQYF. DNA of the CDR3: TGTGCCAGCAGTAGTATGAGAGGGACAGGGTTCTACGAGCAGTACTTC.

V is TRBV7-3 and J is TRBJ1-1; D gene unclear. This CDR3 has 15 amino acids. Germline loops: CDR1 SGHTA, CDR2 FQGTGA. V dropped 1 base and J dropped 5 bases, with 14 bases sitting between them. In DNA form, the CDR3 reads TGTGCCAGCAGCTTAATCACAACCGATTTGACTGAAGCTTTCTTT. Amino acids: CASSLITTDLTEAFF.

This chain links TRBV5-6 with TRBJ2-1, with 13 nucleotides matching TRBD2. V lost 1 base and J lost 7; bases outside the gene matches: 11. The CDR3 length is 18 residues. Per germline, CDR1 SGHDT and CDR2 YYEEEE. DNA for the CDR3: TGTGCCAGCAGCTTGAAACCGGGACTAGCGGGATCGGATAATGAGCAGTTCTTC. It yields the protein CASSLKPGLAGSDNEQFF.

This chain joins TRBV9 and TRBJ1-5; the D is unclear. The CDR3 extends over 15 amino acids. Germline lookup yields CDR1 SGDLS and CDR2 YYNGEE. The V and J ends lost 0 bases and 7 bases respectively, with 14 bases between them. CDR3 coding DNA: TGTGCCAGCAGCGTAGCGAAAGGGTCGGGGCAGCCCCAGCATTTT. As protein: CASSVAKGSGQPQHF.

This clone showed up just once. The gene calls are TRBV7-8 and TRBJ1-1, with D hard to call. The CDR3 totals 14 residues. V shed 3 bases and J shed 3 bases, with 11 bases lying between them. Looked up from germline, CDR1 is SGHVS and CDR2 is FQNEAQ. The CDR3 DNA sequence: TGTGCCAGCAGCTTCCAGGTCTGGGACACTGAAGCTTTCTTT. Residues: CASSFQVWDTEAFF. Drawing the rest from reference TRBV7-8 and TRBJ1-1, the complete variable domain is GAGVSQSPRYKVAKRGQDVALRCDPISGHVSLFWYQQALGQGPEFLTYFQNEAQLDKSGLPSDRFFAERPEGSVSTLKIQRTQQEDSAVYLCASSFQVWDTEAFFGQGTRLTVV.

The rearrangement joins TRBV5-1 to TRBJ2-5; TRBD1 aligns across 7 bases. Germline V gene sequence: CDR1 SGHRS, CDR2 YFSETQ. Losses at the gene ends were 0 bases for V and 4 bases for J; bases not matched to a gene: 6. The CDR3 loop spans 15 amino acids. In nucleotides, the CDR3 is TGCGCCAGCAGCTTGGCGACAGGGATCCCAGAGACCCAGTACTTC. As protein: CASSLATGIPETQYF.

The V and J genes are TRBV5-6 and TRBJ1-1; D is undetermined. Between the trimmed V and J ends, which lost 4 bases and 1 base, there was a span of 11 bases. Germline CDR1 reads SGHDT; CDR2 reads YYEEEE. The CDR3 covers 14 residues. In DNA, the CDR3 is TGTGCCAGCAGCGTAAAGTGGCAGAACACTGAAGCTTTCTTT. Translating it yields CASSVKWQNTEAFF.

The V call is TRBV21-1, the J call TRBJ1-1; no check of the table's D call, TRBD1, against the DNA was made. TRBV21-1 is reported as a pseudogene. The CDR3 covers 16 residues. CDR3 protein: CASSKGQKGVNTEAFF. The CDR3 DNA sequence: TGTGCCAGCAGCAAAGGGCAAAAGGGGGTGAACACTGAAGCTTTCTTT.

This CDR3 reads CASSFKQGLTIHGYTF. The CDR3, as DNA: TGTGCCAGCAGCTTCAAACAGGGTTTAACTATACATGGCTACACCTTC. The chain combines TRBV7-8 with TRBJ1-2; D may be TRBD1 (6 bases). Per germline, CDR1 SGHVS and CDR2 FQNEAQ. There are 16 residues in the CDR3. Trimming removed 3 bases from V and 6 bases from J, with 20 bases in between.

The chain employs TRBV11-2 and TRBJ2-7, with 7 bases fitting TRBD1. V lost 4 bases and J lost 0; bases outside the gene matches: 0. CDR3 length equals 13 residues. The germline V gene has CDR1 SGHAT and CDR2 FQNNGV. The DNA for the CDR3 is TGTGCCAGCAGCTACAGGGGCTCCTACGAGCAGTACTTC. Protein sequence: CASSYRGSYEQYF.

The CDR3 region has the DNA TGTGCCAGCAGCGGAGGGACAGTAACCGAGACCCAGTACTTC. It encodes CASSGGTVTETQYF. The chain employs TRBV7-2 and TRBJ2-5; weak D call: TRBD1 (7 bases). Germline V lookup: CDR1 SGHTA, CDR2 FQGNSA. Trimming took off 5 bases at V and 5 bases at J, with 15 bases between the two ends. The CDR3 runs to 14 residues. The full variable domain, completed using reference TRBV7-2 and TRBJ2-5, is GAGVSQSPSNKVTEKGKDVELRCDPISGHTALYWYRQSLGQGLEFLIYFQGNSAPDKSGLPSDRFSAERTGGSVSTLTIQRTQQEDSAVYLCASSGGTVTETQYFGPGTRLLVL.

The chain carries TRBV7-3 and TRBJ1-1, with 11 nucleotides matching TRBD1. This CDR3 has 16 amino acids. CDR1 SGHTA and CDR2 FQGTGA come from the germline V gene. J gave up 4 bases and V 5 bases, and 9 bases lay outside the gene matches. CDR3 amino acids: CASSNLDRGRVTEAFF. The CDR3 DNA sequence: TGTGCCAGCAGCAACCTGGACAGGGGGCGCGTCACTGAAGCTTTCTTT.

The CDR3: CASRLAGGPLNEQFF. CDR3 sequence (DNA): TGTGCCAGCAGATTAGCGGGGGGGCCTTTGAATGAGCAGTTCTTC. The J gene is TRBJ2-1, the V gene TRBV6-5; 11 bases fit TRBD2. The CDR3 loop spans 15 amino acids. Per the germline V gene, CDR1 is MNHEY and CDR2 is SVGAGI. V shed 6 bases and J 7 bases; nucleotides not matched to a gene: 8.

The chain carries TRBV6-5 and TRBJ2-3; D is uncertain. CDR1 and CDR2 (germline): MNHEY, SVGAGI. The CDR3 has 12 amino acids. V gave up 4 bases and J gave up 3 bases, with 5 bases separating them. The CDR3 bases are TGTGCCAGCAGTTCACAAACAGATACGCAGTATTTT. Translation: CASSSQTDTQYF.

The chain joins TRBV15 to TRBJ1-2, with 7 bases lining up with TRBD1. CDR1 LNHNV and CDR2 YYDKDF come from the germline V gene (reference sequence). This CDR3 comprises 16 residues. The V gene end was trimmed by 1 base and the J gene end by 1 base; junction bases not matched to a gene: 6. CDR3 amino acids: CATSRGVQGGNYGYTF. The DNA for the CDR3 is TGTGCCACCAGCAGAGGAGTTCAGGGGGGTAACTATGGCTACACCTTC.

The gene calls are TRBV29-1 and TRBJ1-5, with D hard to call. Germline CDR1 reads SQVTM; CDR2 reads ANQGSEA. CDR3 length: 14 residues. Trimming removed 7 bases at V and 0 bases at J, with 13 bases between. This chain's CDR3 is CSARAADSNQPQHF. DNA of the CDR3: TGCAGCGCCAGAGCGGCTGATAGCAATCAGCCCCAGCATTTT.

The CDR3 nucleotides are TGTGCCAGCAGCTTAGAGGGGGCGGGATCCTATGGCTACACCTTC. Translating gives CASSLEGAGSYGYTF. V usage is TRBV7-9 and J usage is TRBJ1-2; TRBD1 matches at 7 bases. This CDR3 has 15 residues. V gave up 1 base and J gave up 4 bases; unmatched junction bases: 6. Germline CDR1 and CDR2: SEHNR and FQNEAQ (reference sequence).

The J gene is TRBJ2-2, the V gene TRBV15; a weak D match, TRBD1 (6 bases). The CDR3 is made up of 16 amino acids. With 1 base removed from V and 0 bases from J, the gap between germline ends came to 9 bases. Germline lookup yields CDR1 LNHNV and CDR2 YYDKDF (reference sequence). The chain's CDR3 is CATSRGQAPNTGELFF. CDR3 coding DNA: TGTGCCACCAGCAGAGGACAGGCCCCGAACACCGGGGAGCTGTTTTTT.

The table lists this clone with a count of one. V is TRBV24-1 and J is TRBJ2-1, with 12 bases aligning to TRBD1. V gave up 3 bases and J gave up 9 bases; unmatched junction bases: 14. This CDR3 is built from 18 residues. CDR1 KGHDR and CDR2 SFDVKD come from the germline V gene. CDR3 nucleotides: TGTGCCACCAGTGATCTCGCCCCGGGACAGGGGGCTGTCGGTGAGCAGTTCTTC. Translated, it gives CATSDLAPGQGAVGEQFF.

The CDR3 spells CASSLGAGESSDTQYF. In DNA, the CDR3 is TGTGCCAGCAGCTTAGGGGCGGGAGAGAGCTCAGATACGCAGTATTTT. V gene TRBV7-8 combines with J gene TRBJ2-3; TRBD2 matches 7 bases. V shed 1 base and J 4 bases; nucleotides not matched to a gene: 8. CDR1 and CDR2 from the germline V gene are SGHVS and FQNEAQ. The CDR3 totals 16 residues.

This chain links TRBV6-5 with TRBJ1-4; D perhaps matches TRBD1 (6 bases). V was cut by 6 bases and J by 8 bases, with 16 bases left in between. CDR1 and CDR2 (germline): MNHEY, SVGAGI. This CDR3 has 14 residues. The CDR3: CASRTGPIGEKLFF. The CDR3 coding sequence is TGTGCCAGCAGGACAGGCCCGATAGGGGAAAAACTGTTTTTT.

The gene calls are TRBV7-3 and TRBJ2-7, with a tentative D call TRBD1 (5 bases). The CDR3 consists of 13 residues. Trimming stripped 5 bases from V and 3 bases from J, with 11 bases between. Germline V gives CDR1 SGHTA, CDR2 FQGTGA. The CDR3 DNA follows: TGTGCCAGCAGCGTAGGTAGGGGCTACGAGCAGTACTTC. It encodes CASSVGRGYEQYF. Full variable domain (remainder filled in from reference TRBV7-3 and TRBJ2-7): GAGVSQTPSNKVTEKGKYVELRCDPISGHTALYWYRQSLGQGPEFLIYFQGTGAADDSGLPNDRFFAVRPEGSVSTLKIQRTERGDSAVYLCASSVGRGYEQYFGPGTRLTVT.

V gene TRBV3-1 (or the pseudogene TRBV3-2) combines with J gene TRBJ2-2, with 9 bases that match TRBD2. The trim removed 4 bases at V and 6 bases at J, leaving 9 bases unmatched. The CDR3 consists of 16 residues. Germline-derived CDR1 and CDR2 are LGHDT and YNNKEL (reference sequence). This CDR3 reads CASSPLSGSESGELFF. CDR3 bases: TGTGCCAGCAGCCCTCTTAGCGGGAGCGAGTCCGGGGAGCTGTTTTTT.

The genes are TRBV5-5 and TRBJ2-7; D ambiguous. CDR1 and CDR2 from the germline V gene are SGHKS and YYEKEE (reference sequence). V was shortened by 1 base and J by 0 bases, with 14 bases between the two germline ends. The CDR3 length is 16 residues. The chain's CDR3 is CASSLLGDRSSYEQYF. The CDR3, as DNA: TGTGCCAGCAGCTTGTTAGGAGACCGGAGCTCCTACGAGCAGTACTTC.